This T cell receptor (beta chain) originates from a study of identical twins. Broader study findings: There is a chance that invariant MAIT and iNKT cells partially muddied zero-insertion analyses.

In its sample, this clonotype was seen many times. Its target is unknown. Germline lookup yields CDR1 SGHRS and CDR2 YFSETQ. With V trimmed by 4 bases and J by 2 bases, 0 bases remained unmatched. CDR3 length: 13 residues. TCRdb used MiXCR to reprocess the 5' RACE reads, holding one entry per CDR3 protein. This table holds 400,000 to 550,000 distinct CDR3 sequences, approximately 25% found once. This sample was shared with a second study, whose subject was T cells expressing NK-cell markers. That report adds: Sequenced donors, eight in total, included seven who were HCMV-seropositive and one who was seronegative. Five or six donors showed dominant NKG2C+ clonotypes comprising roughly 1.0-7.5% of their CD8+ T cells.

The receptor was isolated from a woman between 18 and 29 years old in good health. The sample comprised CD4+ T cells sorted from blood. This chain connects TRBV5-1 to TRBJ1-2; 9 bases fit TRBD1. This CDR3 reads CASSGQGNYGYTF. CDR3 coding DNA: TGCGCCAGCAGCGGACAGGGGAACTATGGCTACACCTTC.